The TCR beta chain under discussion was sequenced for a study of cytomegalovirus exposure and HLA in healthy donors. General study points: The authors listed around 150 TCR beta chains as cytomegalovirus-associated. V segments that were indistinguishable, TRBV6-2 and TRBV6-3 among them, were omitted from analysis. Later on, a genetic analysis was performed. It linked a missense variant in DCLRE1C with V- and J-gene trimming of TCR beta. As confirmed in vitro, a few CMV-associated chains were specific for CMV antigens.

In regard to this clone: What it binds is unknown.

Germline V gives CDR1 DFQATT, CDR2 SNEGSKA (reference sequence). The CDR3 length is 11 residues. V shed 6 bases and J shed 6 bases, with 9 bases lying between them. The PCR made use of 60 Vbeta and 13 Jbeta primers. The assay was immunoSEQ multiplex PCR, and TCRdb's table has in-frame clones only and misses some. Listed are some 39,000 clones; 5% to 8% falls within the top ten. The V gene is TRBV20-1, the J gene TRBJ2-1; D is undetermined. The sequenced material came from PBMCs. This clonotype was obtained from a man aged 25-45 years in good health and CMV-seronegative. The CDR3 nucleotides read TGCAGTGCCCAACGTAGCAATGAGCAGTTCTTC. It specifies CSAQRSNEQFF.